This entry describes one T cell receptor beta chain. The data are from a study of blood T cell repertoires in COVID-19. On the study more broadly: The study drew acute and convalescent COVID-19 samples from the United States, Italy and Spain.

V was pared by 6 bases and J by 6 bases, with 5 bases of the junction left unmatched. The CDR3 runs to 14 residues. The germline V gene encodes CDR1 SNHLY and CDR2 FYNNEI. Some clones are missing from TCRdb's copy, which holds only in-frame ones; the method was immunoSEQ multiplex PCR. The sample records hundreds of thousands of clones, 75% to 90% being singletons. The J gene is TRBJ2-1, the V gene TRBV2, with 10 bases matching TRBD1. The origin of this receptor is a man aged 18 to 29 with COVID-19, enrolled during active disease. Input material: peripheral blood. The CDR3: CASSGTGVVNEQFF. CDR3 nucleotides: TGTGCCAGCAGCGGGACAGGGGTCGTCAATGAGCAGTTCTTC.